Below, 28 T cell receptor beta chains from the same sample are listed, as sequenced in a study of T cell responses to AZD1222 COVID-19 vaccine. TCRdb keeps only in-frame clones here, not all; method: immunoSEQ multiplex PCR. This table has around 150,000 clones, 88% appearing once. The sample was peripheral blood, taken on day 0 of AZD1222 vaccination. The receptor set was obtained from an adult in good health.

There are a few counts of this clone. The chain employs TRBV2 and TRBJ2-7; tentative D call: TRBD1 (9 bases). Germline V gene sequence: CDR1 SNHLY, CDR2 FYNNEI. CDR3 length: 16 residues. The V gene lost 11 bases and the J gene lost 3 bases, with 26 bases spanning the gap. CDR3 in DNA: TGTGCCTCCAAAACAGGGGGCAAAGCGGGAGACTACGAGCAGTACTTC. Translation gives CASKTGGKAGDYEQYF.

The genes are TRBV29-1 and TRBJ1-2; the D gene is possibly TRBD1 (6 bases). The germline gives CDR1 SQVTM, CDR2 ANQGSEA. CDR3 length: 13 amino acids. Between the trimmed V and J ends, which lost 7 bases and 6 bases, there was a span of 18 bases. In DNA, the CDR3 is TGCAGCGCATCCAGGGGACCGGGTAATGGCTACACCTTC. It translates to CSASRGPGNGYTF.

This clone came up a few times. The J gene is TRBJ1-2, the V gene TRBV6-5; D unresolved. Germline V gene lookup returns CDR1 MNHEY and CDR2 SVGAGI. The length of the CDR3 is 15 residues. V was trimmed by 5 bases and J by 4 bases, leaving 17 bases between them. The CDR3, as DNA: TGTGCCAGCAGTAGGTTTTTAGGTGGCGGCTATGGCTACACCTTC. It codes for CASSRFLGGGYGYTF.

The chain uses TRBV2 and TRBJ1-1; D is unclear. This CDR3 is 13 amino acids long. Trimming shortened V by 8 bases and J by 0 bases, and 10 bases separated the two germline ends. Germline V gives CDR1 SNHLY, CDR2 FYNNEI. CDR3 coding DNA: TGTGCCAGCTCCCAGGAGATGAACACTGAAGCTTTCTTT. Translated: CASSQEMNTEAFF.

The chain joins TRBV11-3 to TRBJ2-7, with 8 positions matching TRBD1. The CDR3 covers 20 residues. Trimming at V came to 6 bases and at J to 2 bases, leaving 24 bases not matched to a gene. Looked up from germline, CDR1 is SGHNT and CDR2 is YENEEA. DNA of the CDR3: TGTGCCAGCAGTTCCGCGCAGGGGCAGGGGGCCATTCGACAAACCTACGAGCAGTACTTC. It codes for CASSSAQGQGAIRQTYEQYF.

This chain links TRBV29-1 with TRBJ2-7, with 9 bases identical to TRBD2. CDR3 length: 12 amino acids. V lost 4 bases and J lost 6; bases outside the gene matches: 4. Germline values: CDR1 SQVTM, CDR2 ANQGSEA. The CDR3 nucleotides are TGCAGCGTTGTTAGCGGGGGCTTCGAGCAGTACTTC. Amino acids: CSVVSGGFEQYF.

Regarding this clone: Distinct nucleotide sequences in the sample also encode this CDR3. This chain's CDR3 is CASSLARGNTGELFF. CDR3 coding DNA: TGTGCCAGCAGCTTAGCTCGGGGGAACACCGGGGAGCTGTTTTTT. The rearrangement links TRBV7-9 to TRBJ2-2, with TRBD2 as a possible D gene (5 bases). The ends were cut back, 0 bases at V and 1 base at J, with 6 bases in the middle. Germline CDR1 and CDR2: SEHNR and FQNEAQ (reference sequence). The CDR3 loop spans 15 amino acids.

The V gene is TRBV2, the J gene TRBJ1-1; D is uncertain. Germline V CDR1 and CDR2: SNHLY, FYNNEI. V was pared by 6 bases and J by 4 bases, with 12 bases between. The CDR3 is 13 amino acids. This CDR3 reads CASSLGWGTEAFF. In DNA, the CDR3 is TGTGCCAGCAGCTTGGGCTGGGGCACTGAAGCTTTCTTT.

In this sample, this clone turned up once. V usage is TRBV4-1 and J usage is TRBJ1-4; possible D gene TRBD1, 6 bases. V shed 0 bases and J shed 10 bases, with 15 bases lying between them. The CDR3 has 15 residues. Germline CDR1 and CDR2: MGHRA and YSYEKL. CDR3 in amino acids: CASSQDLTGLGKLFF. CDR3 DNA sequence: TGCGCCAGCAGCCAAGATTTAACAGGGCTGGGAAAACTGTTTTTT.

Regarding this clone: Other DNA sequences from this sample encode an identical CDR3 as well. The chain recombines TRBV30 with TRBJ1-5, with D perhaps matching TRBD1 (5 bases). V lost 1 base, J lost 4 bases, and 8 bases lay in between. This CDR3 has 13 residues. Germline CDR1 GTSNPN, CDR2 SVGIG (reference sequence). The CDR3 bases are TGTGCCTGGAGTGGGGGGGATAATCAGCCCCAGCATTTT. Protein sequence: CAWSGGDNQPQHF.

This clone was seen just once. This sequence joins TRBV5-4 and TRBJ2-5; 9 positions match TRBD1. Germline V gives CDR1 SGHNT, CDR2 YYREEE (reference sequence). This CDR3 comprises 15 residues. Trimming took 4 bases from V and 5 from J; bases not matched to a gene: 9. The DNA of the CDR3 is TGTGCCAGCAGCGGGGACAGGGCACGATGGGAGACCCAGTACTTC. It is translated as CASSGDRARWETQYF.

The chain combines TRBV6-2 or TRBV6-3 with TRBJ1-2; D unresolved. V was cut by 2 bases and J by 8 bases, with 9 bases left in between. This CDR3 contains 12 residues. Germline CDR1 reads MNHEY; CDR2 reads SVGEGT. CDR3 region: CASSYPSGGYTF. CDR3 coding DNA: TGTGCCAGCAGTTACCCCAGCGGGGGCTACACCTTC.

The chain has TRBV10-1 and TRBJ1-5, with unresolved D. The germline V gene encodes CDR1 WNHNN and CDR2 SYGVQD (reference sequence). V lost 4 bases and J lost 16, with 5 bases in between. The CDR3 has 8 amino acids. Written as DNA, the CDR3 is TGCGCCAGCAGTGTGGGACATTTT. Protein sequence: CASSVGHF.

The count of this clone is one. The V and J genes are TRBV7-9 and TRBJ2-3, with D possibly matching TRBD2 (6 bases). The CDR3 runs 16 residues. CDR1 and CDR2 (germline): SEHNR, FQNEAQ (reference sequence). V was clipped by 5 bases and J by 6 bases, with 21 bases between them. CDR3 sequence reads: CASSTQTSHIADTQYF. The CDR3 DNA reads as TGTGCCAGCAGCACTCAGACTAGTCATATAGCCGATACGCAGTATTTT.

The chain joins TRBV28 to TRBJ1-5, with D perhaps matching TRBD1 (6 bases). With 2 bases removed from V and 0 bases from J, the gap between germline ends came to 11 bases. The CDR3 runs 16 residues. Germline V gene sequence: CDR1 MDHEN, CDR2 SYDVKM. The CDR3 DNA reads as TGTGCCAGCAGTTTACAGGGGTTATCTAGCAATCAGCCCCAGCATTTT. Translation gives CASSLQGLSSNQPQHF.

This rearrangement joins TRBV9 to TRBJ2-7; no firm D call. Deletions cut 0 bases from V and 2 bases from J, with 15 bases between. CDR3 length: 16 amino acids. The germline V gene encodes CDR1 SGDLS and CDR2 YYNGEE. CDR3 bases: TGTGCCAGCAGCGTAGACCCAGGTCGCGGCGCCTACGAGCAGTACTTC. Residues: CASSVDPGRGAYEQYF. The complete variable domain, with remaining parts taken from reference TRBV9 and TRBJ2-7, reads DSGVTQTPKHLITATGQRVTLRCSPRSGDLSVYWYQQSLDQGLQFLIQYYNGEERAKGNILERFSAQQFPDLHSELNLSSLELGDSALYFCASSVDPGRGAYEQYFGPGTRLTVT.

The chain joins TRBV28 to TRBJ2-1; 7 bases line up with TRBD2. Looked up from germline, CDR1 is MDHEN and CDR2 is SYDVKM. The trim removed 0 bases at V and 9 bases at J, leaving 8 bases unmatched. This CDR3 is built from 15 residues. In DNA form, the CDR3 reads TGTGCCAGCAGTTTATGGGGCGGGAGTGGGGCTGAGCAGTTCTTC. Its protein product is CASSLWGGSGAEQFF.

CDR3 protein: CASRGFDSYEQYF. The CDR3 DNA reads as TGTGCCAGCAGGGGTTTCGATTCCTACGAGCAGTACTTC. The chain employs TRBV27 and TRBJ2-7; D gene uncertain. The CDR3 runs to 13 residues. Germline V CDR1 and CDR2: MNHEY, SMNVEV (reference sequence). Deletions cut 6 bases from V and 1 base from J, with 10 bases between.

The J gene is TRBJ2-1, the V gene TRBV7-2, with a weak D call TRBD2 (5 bases). Trimming removed 0 bases from V and 2 bases from J, with 8 bases in between. CDR1 and CDR2 from the germline V gene are SGHTA and FQGNSA. The CDR3 spans 15 residues. CDR3 residues: CASSLAGATYNEQFF. CDR3 bases: TGTGCCAGCAGCTTAGCGGGAGCCACCTACAATGAGCAGTTCTTC.

The chain links TRBV24-1 to TRBJ1-6; 12 nucleotides agree with TRBD1. The CDR3 extends over 17 amino acids. CDR1 is KGHDR and CDR2 is SFDVKD in the germline V gene. The V and J ends lost 5 bases and 10 bases, in that order; junction bases with no gene match: 11. CDR3 sequence reads: CATSGSGQGARGSPLHF. CDR3 DNA sequence: TGTGCCACCAGTGGGTCGGGACAGGGGGCGCGCGGGTCACCCCTCCACTTT.

The chain employs TRBV30 and TRBJ2-5; D is unresolved. The CDR3 totals 12 residues. Germline assignment: CDR1 GTSNPN and CDR2 SVGIG (reference sequence). The V and J ends lost 0 bases and 4 bases respectively, with 6 bases between them. The CDR3: CAWSVSGETQYF. CDR3 bases: TGTGCCTGGAGTGTGTCCGGAGAGACCCAGTACTTC.

The chain is built from TRBV20-1 and TRBJ2-1; perhaps TRBD2 as D (7 bases). The CDR3 runs 11 residues. Per germline, CDR1 DFQATT and CDR2 SNEGSKA (reference sequence). The ends were cut back, 8 bases at V and 6 bases at J, with 11 bases in the middle. CDR3 in amino acids: CSRGGGNEQFF. In DNA, the CDR3 is TGCAGTCGAGGGGGGGGCAATGAGCAGTTCTTC.

The CDR3 DNA follows: TGCGCCAGCAGCTTGATGACTAGCCTGGGCGATGAGCAGTTCTTC. Amino acids: CASSLMTSLGDEQFF. The V call is TRBV5-1, the J call TRBJ2-1; 7 nucleotides align to TRBD2. This CDR3 has 15 residues. Per the germline V gene, CDR1 is SGHRS and CDR2 is YFSETQ. Unmatched junction bases numbered 9, after V lost 1 base and J lost 8 bases. Variable domain in full (rest from reference TRBV5-1 and TRBJ2-1): KAGVTQTPRYLIKTRGQQVTLSCSPISGHRSVSWYQQTPGQGLQFLFEYFSETQRNKGNFPGRFSGRQFSNSRSEMNVSTLELGDSALYLCASSLMTSLGDEQFFGPGTRLTVL.

The chain carries TRBV28 and TRBJ2-5; the match to TRBD1 covers 9 bases. Losses at the gene ends were 2 bases for V and 4 bases for J; bases not matched to a gene: 8. The CDR3 runs 16 residues. CDR1 is MDHEN and CDR2 is SYDVKM in the germline V gene. This chain's CDR3 is CASSLTGTGRRETQYF. The CDR3 DNA reads as TGTGCCAGCAGTTTAACCGGGACAGGGAGGCGAGAGACCCAGTACTTC. The complete variable domain, with remaining parts taken from reference TRBV28 and TRBJ2-5, reads DVKVTQSSRYLVKRTGEKVFLECVQDMDHENMFWYRQDPGLGLRLIYFSYDVKMKEKGDIPEGYSVSREKKERFSLILESASTNQTSMYLCASSLTGTGRRETQYFGPGTRLLVL.

The rearrangement links TRBV19 to TRBJ2-2; D is possibly TRBD1 (5 bases). Deletions cut 1 base from V and 0 bases from J, with 9 bases between. Germline V gene sequence: CDR1 LNHDA, CDR2 SQIVND (reference sequence). The CDR3 has 16 residues. CDR3 coding DNA: TGTGCCAGTAGTATAGTCAGGGTTACGAACACCGGGGAGCTGTTTTTT. It is translated as CASSIVRVTNTGELFF.

The gene calls are TRBV28 and TRBJ1-2; the D gene is possibly TRBD1 (5 bases). This CDR3 region has 13 residues. V gave up 6 bases and J gave up 8 bases, with 16 bases separating them. Germline loops: CDR1 MDHEN, CDR2 SYDVKM. The CDR3 DNA reads TGTGCCAGCAGCCTAGTTTCAGGGTGGGGCTACACCTTC. It encodes CASSLVSGWGYTF.

The chain uses TRBV27 and TRBJ1-2, with a tentative D call TRBD1 (6 bases). The germline gives CDR1 MNHEY, CDR2 SMNVEV (reference sequence). The CDR3 spans 13 residues. With 3 bases removed from V and 11 bases from J, the gap between germline ends came to 16 bases. Written as DNA, the CDR3 is TGTGCCAGCAGTTTGGCTCCGCTAACAGGGTACACCTTC. Translation gives CASSLAPLTGYTF.

The chain has TRBV29-1 and TRBJ1-1; D not resolved. Trimming took off 5 bases at V and 1 base at J, with 11 bases between the two ends. CDR3 length: 13 amino acids. Germline lookup yields CDR1 SQVTM and CDR2 ANQGSEA. DNA of the CDR3: TGCAGCGTTCGCCCACAGCAGAACACTGAAGCTTTCTTT. Its protein is CSVRPQQNTEAFF.